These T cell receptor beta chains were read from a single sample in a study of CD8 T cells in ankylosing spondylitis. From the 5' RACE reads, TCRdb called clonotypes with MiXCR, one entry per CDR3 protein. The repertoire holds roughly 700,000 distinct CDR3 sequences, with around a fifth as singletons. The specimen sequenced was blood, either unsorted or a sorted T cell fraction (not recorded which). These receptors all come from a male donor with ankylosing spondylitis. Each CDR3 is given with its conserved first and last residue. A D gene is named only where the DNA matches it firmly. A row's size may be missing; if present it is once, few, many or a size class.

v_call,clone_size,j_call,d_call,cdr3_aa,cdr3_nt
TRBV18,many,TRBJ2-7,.,CASSPTQASEQYF,TGTGCCAGCTCACCGACGCAAGCTTCCGAGCAGTACTTC
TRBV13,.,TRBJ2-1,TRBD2,CASSLRTSGGASSYNEQFF,TGTGCCAGCAGCCTCCGGACTAGCGGGGGAGCGAGCTCCTACAATGAGCAGTTCTTC
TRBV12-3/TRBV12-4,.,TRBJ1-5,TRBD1,CASSLGTGRYQPQHF,TGTGCCAGCAGTCTCGGGACAGGGAGATATCAGCCCCAGCATTTT
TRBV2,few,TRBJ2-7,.,CASKPRAGGSYEQYF,TGTGCCAGCAAGCCTAGGGCAGGCGGGTCGTACGAGCAGTACTTC
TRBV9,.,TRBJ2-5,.,CASSPWTAPGETQYF,TGTGCCAGCAGCCCATGGACCGCCCCGGGAGAGACCCAGTACTTC
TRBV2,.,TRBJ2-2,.,CASRTDSTNTGELFF,TGTGCCAGCAGGACCGACAGTACGAACACCGGGGAGCTGTTTTTT
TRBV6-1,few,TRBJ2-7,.,CASGRGEGEQYF,TGTGCCAGCGGCAGAGGGGAAGGCGAGCAGTACTTC
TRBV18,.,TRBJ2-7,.,CASSYSSAGGPYEQYF,TGTGCCAGCTCATACTCGTCGGCAGGGGGGCCCTACGAGCAGTACTTC
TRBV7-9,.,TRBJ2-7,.,CASSAGWAGYEQYF,TGTGCCAGCAGCGCCGGGTGGGCCGGGTACGAGCAGTACTTC
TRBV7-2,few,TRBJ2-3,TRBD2,CASSPLAGAGTQYF,TGTGCCAGCAGCCCTCTAGCGGGAGCAGGTACGCAGTATTTT
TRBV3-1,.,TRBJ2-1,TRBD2,CASSQEGGLALRSYNEQFF,TGTGCCAGCAGCCAAGAGGGGGGACTAGCGCTTCGCTCCTACAATGAGCAGTTCTTC
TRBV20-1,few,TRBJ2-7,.,CSAREIGAAYEQYF,TGCAGTGCTAGAGAGATCGGGGCCGCCTACGAGCAGTACTTC
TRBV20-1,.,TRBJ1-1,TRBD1,CSARPPPGTGRGTEAFF,TGCAGTGCTAGGCCCCCCCCTGGGACAGGGCGTGGAACTGAAGCTTTCTTT
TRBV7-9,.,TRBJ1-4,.,CASSLPFEKLFF,TGTGCCAGCAGCTTACCGTTTGAAAAACTGTTTTTT
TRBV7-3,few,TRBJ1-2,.,CASSLTGDRNYGYTF,TGTGCCAGCAGCTTAACAGGAGATAGGAACTATGGCTACACCTTC
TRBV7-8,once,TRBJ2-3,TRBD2,CASSLSPSGGTDTQYF,TGTGCCAGCAGCTTATCCCCGAGCGGGGGCACAGATACGCAGTATTTT
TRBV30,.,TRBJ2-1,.,CAWTLGGPYNEQFF,TGTGCCTGGACTTTGGGTGGGCCCTACAATGAGCAGTTCTTC
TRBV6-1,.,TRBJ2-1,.,CASSNGRSGYEQFF,TGTGCCAGCAGTAATGGACGAAGCGGCTACGAGCAGTTCTTC
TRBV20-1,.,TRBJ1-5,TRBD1,CSAIEPDRGAQYSNQPQHF,TGCAGTGCTATAGAGCCCGACAGGGGGGCCCAATATAGCAATCAGCCCCAGCATTTT
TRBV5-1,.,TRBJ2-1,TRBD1,CASSLDRGLDEQFF,TGCGCCAGCAGCTTGGACAGGGGGCTCGATGAGCAGTTCTTC
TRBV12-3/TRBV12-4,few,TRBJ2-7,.,CASSLGRGNYEQYF,TGTGCCAGCAGTTTGGGGAGAGGGAACTACGAGCAGTACTTC
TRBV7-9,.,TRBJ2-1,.,CASSSWDPYNEQFF,TGTGCCAGCAGCTCATGGGACCCTTACAATGAGCAGTTCTTC
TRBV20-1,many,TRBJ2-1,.,CSARSSLTISSYNEQFF,TGCAGTGCTAGAAGTTCCCTTACTATCTCCTCCTACAATGAGCAGTTCTTC
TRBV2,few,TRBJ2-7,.,CASVAGAGYEQYF,TGTGCCAGCGTGGCTGGAGCGGGCTACGAGCAGTACTTC
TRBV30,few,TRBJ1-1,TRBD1,CAWLNRGSTEAFF,TGTGCCTGGCTAAACAGGGGGTCGACTGAAGCTTTCTTT
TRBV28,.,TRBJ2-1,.,CASSFRRGANEQFF,TGTGCCAGCAGTTTTCGCCGAGGGGCCAATGAGCAGTTCTTC